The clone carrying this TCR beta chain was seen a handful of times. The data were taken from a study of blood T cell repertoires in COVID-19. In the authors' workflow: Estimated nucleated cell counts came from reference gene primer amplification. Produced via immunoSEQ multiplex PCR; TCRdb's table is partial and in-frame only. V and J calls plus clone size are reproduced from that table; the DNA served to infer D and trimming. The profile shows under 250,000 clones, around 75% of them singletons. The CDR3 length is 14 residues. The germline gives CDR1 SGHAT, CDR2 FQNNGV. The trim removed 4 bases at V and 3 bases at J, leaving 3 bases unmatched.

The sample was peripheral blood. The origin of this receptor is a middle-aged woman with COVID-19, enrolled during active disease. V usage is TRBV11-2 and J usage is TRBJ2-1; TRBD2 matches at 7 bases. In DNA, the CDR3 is TGTGCCAGCAGCTCCAGGGACTACTACAATGAGCAGTTCTTC. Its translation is CASSSRDYYNEQFF.